The present TCR beta chain was sequenced within a study of shared clonotypes between healthy human individuals. Study-wide results and caveats: Blood was the sole source, and tissue repertoires probably differ.

Method: immunoSEQ multiplex PCR; TCRdb's copy keeps in-frame clones and lacks some. The table has roughly 720,000 clones, 90% seen once. Points on this clone: Its target is not known.

The TCR comes from a man aged 18 to 30 in good health. Some clones in this sample may be carry-over from other donors' samples. The sequencing sample was made of memory CD8+ T cells from PBMCs. Sample subset: CD45RO+ cells pooled with CCR7-negative TemRA cells.

The CDR3 here is CASSSTTGTDTQYF. For the CDR3, the DNA is TGTGCCAGCAGCTCGACGACAGGAACAGATACGCAGTATTTT. The chain carries TRBV7-9 and TRBJ2-3; D is perhaps TRBD1 (6 bases). The CDR3 runs 14 residues. Between the trimmed V and J ends, which lost 4 bases and 3 bases, there was a span of 11 bases. The germline V gene encodes CDR1 SEHNR and CDR2 FQNEAQ (reference sequence). Combining the CDR3 with reference TRBV7-9 and TRBJ2-3 gives the whole variable domain DTGVSQNPRHKITKRGQNVTFRCDPISEHNRLYWYRQTLGQGPEFLTYFQNEAQLEKSRLLSDRFSAERPKGSFSTLEIQRTEQGDSAMYLCASSSTTGTDTQYFGPGTRLTVL.